The sequence of this T cell receptor (beta chain) was determined in a study of tumor-infiltrating lymphocytes in primary liver carcinoma (dated by TCRdb to about 2017). General notes on the study: Between late 2015 and early 2016, a few patients in China with histopathologically diagnosed primary liver carcinoma had their tumors surgically resected. Of the five patients (three men and two women, aged 30 to 69 years), four had hepatocellular carcinoma and one had combined HCC and intrahepatic cholangiocarcinoma. The five patients had tumors staged T1-T3 N0M0, with maximum diameters ranging from about 4 to 10 cm. High reproducibility was observed for the technical replicate repertoires, with mean shared-clone rates approximately 0.92 and correlation coefficients above 0.95. For each liver tumor, the study sampled five regions along with adjacent normal tissue and blood, and applied TCRbeta repertoire sequencing, expression microarrays and whole-exome sequencing. A total of 35 or so specimens from 5 patients underwent TCRbeta repertoire sequencing, comprising approximately 25 tumor regions, 5 adjacent noncancerous liver tissues and 5 peripheral blood samples. Each sample produced about 3.5 to 8 million productive TCRbeta reads, and read depth showed no significant difference between tissue types.

This clonotype occurred many times. Its antigen has not been determined. Base qualities are missing; no much larger clone stands one base away. RNA from unsorted whole blood was extracted with TRIzol reagent, and germline DNA was obtained with the DNeasy Blood & Tissue kit. At the time of sampling, the patients had chronic HBV infection and had not received any treatment. Around 3.6 milliliters of peripheral blood were collected into K2EDTA tubes before surgery. Study-wide conclusions, independent of this receptor: The top 250 clones accounted for a significantly greater share of the repertoire in tumors than in blood (p = 0.039). Comparison of CD4+ and CD8+ T cell repertoires was precluded by the use of bulk unsorted samples. Because sequencing covered only the TCR beta chain and unpaired alpha chains were not captured, true repertoire diversity is likely underestimated. Repertoire overlap was found to be higher between tumor regions (mean roughly 35%) than between tumor-adjacent (roughly 17%) or tumor-blood (roughly 15%) pairs, consistent with antigen-driven expansion. Only five or six patients were included in the study, and the authors note that the findings should be validated in a larger study.

The germline V gene provides CDR1 SGHDT and CDR2 YYEEEE. The CDR3 sequence holds 16 residues, the cysteine and phenylalanine included. The CDR3 DNA has 48 bases and is translated from base 1. V gives up 4 bases and J gives up 0 bases, and the segment between their germline ends measures 11 bases. Using a constant-region primer and ProtoScript II reverse transcriptase, TCRbeta-specific cDNA was reverse-transcribed from roughly 460 ng total RNA. TCRbeta libraries were built with three nested multiplex PCR rounds, a slightly modified ARM-PCR procedure. Multiplex TRBV1-TRBV30 forward primers and a Cbeta reverse primer were used in the first two PCR rounds, each of which was run for around 10 cycles. Sample barcodes and Illumina adapters were added in a final 25-cycle PCR using Deep VentR polymerase. Before sequencing, amplicons of 200-500 bp were gel-purified using a QIAquick gel extraction kit. An Illumina HiSeq 2500 was used to sequence the TCRbeta amplicons, generating 250-bp paired-end reads. The authors' pipeline ran thus. Quality trimming of reads was performed with Trimmomatic v0.33, and paired reads were merged with FLASH v1.2.11 so that full CDR3 sequences could be recovered. V, D and J germline segments were assigned to the rearranged TCRbeta sequences by MiGEC v1.2.1b. Clonotype statistics and Shannon-Wiener diversity indices were calculated with VDJtools v1.0.0. To reduce sampling bias, subsequent analyses other than the diversity analysis used only the 250 most abundant clonotypes in each sample. The public sequencing data were trimmed at Q25 with fastp and processed into clonotypes with MiXCR by TCRdb, which kept only in-frame beta chains. Under each unique CDR3 protein, matching rows form one entry showing the most common genes and DNA. These V and J calls are TCRdb output, not the study's own analysis. The table for this sample lists 200,000 or so distinct CDR3 sequences; roughly 61% of them were counted only once. The biggest ten clones account for approximately 6.6% of the sample.

The sequence links TRBV5-6 to TRBJ2-6; no D segment can be confidently identified. This TCR came from a woman in her sixties or seventies with primary liver carcinoma and hepatitis B virus infection. The specimen sequenced was peripheral blood. This receptor has the CDR3 CASSRRWGSGANVLTF. The sequenced DNA is TGTGCCAGCAGCCGTCGGTGGGGCTCTGGGGCCAACGTCCTGACTTTC.